This T cell receptor beta chain is from a study of shared clonotypes between healthy human individuals. On this clone: Its antigen is undetermined.

General observations from the study: As a rule, naive subsets had a larger estimated richness than memory subsets.

The germline gives CDR1 MDHEN, CDR2 SYDVKM. Unmatched junction bases numbered 19, after V lost 5 bases and J lost 4 bases. This CDR3 spans 20 amino acids. The authors distributed each subset's genomic DNA evenly over several immunoSEQ plates. The DNA input per sorted-subset replicate PCR was roughly 0.2 ug, corresponding to roughly 31,000 T cell genomes. This table comes from immunoSEQ multiplex PCR, and its TCRdb copy is limited to in-frame clones, with some not included. The sample holds some 1,100,000 clones, approximately 80% seen once. V and J are TRBV28 and TRBJ2-6, with TRBD1 matching over 8 bases. The clonotype was recovered from a man in his late teens or twenties in good health. Some clones in this sample may be carry-over from other donors' samples. Sequenced material: memory CD4+ T cells from PBMCs. Subset denoted: CD45RA-negative fraction. The CDR3 loop reads CASSPQGASLSLKGANVLTF. The CDR3 nucleotides read TGTGCCAGCAGTCCCCAGGGGGCTAGCTTATCTTTAAAGGGGGCCAACGTCCTGACTTTC. The whole variable domain, remainder taken from reference TRBV28 and TRBJ2-6, is DVKVTQSSRYLVKRTGEKVFLECVQDMDHENMFWYRQDPGLGLRLIYFSYDVKMKEKGDIPEGYSVSREKKERFSLILESASTNQTSMYLCASSPQGASLSLKGANVLTFGAGSRLTVL.